This paragraph covers one T cell receptor (beta chain) sequence. The antigen remains undetermined. Germline loops: CDR1 SGHVS, CDR2 FQNEAQ. This CDR3 is built from 16 residues. V lost 4 bases and J 1 base, leaving 16 bases between the germline ends. Repertoires were generated with immunoSEQ multiplex PCR, while TCRdb's copy carries only in-frame clones and drops some. The repertoire has approximately 160,000 clones, more than 70% of them found once; the top ten carry under 3.5%. This entry comes from a study of T cell responses to AZD1222 COVID-19 vaccine. Study-wide results and limits: Unmutated variant regions reportedly attract nearly half of all spike-specific TCRs. Most donors were white British, females outnumbered males, and clonal diversity was possibly underestimated. Researchers report vaccine-associated CD4 TCRs spanning spike, with dominance at 160-218 and 743-854.

The receptor was derived from an adult in good health. This rearrangement joins TRBV7-8 to TRBJ1-1; D uncertain. The starting material was peripheral blood, obtained on day 0 of MenACWY control vaccination. This CDR3 is CASSYRTAGGNTEAFF. In DNA form, the CDR3 reads TGTGCCAGCAGCTACCGTACGGCGGGAGGGAACACTGAAGCTTTCTTT.